The source of this T cell receptor beta chain is a study of blood T cell repertoires in COVID-19. Study overall: Samples taken during acute and convalescent COVID-19 were collected in the United States, Italy and Spain.

As handled by the study authors: The authors estimated nucleated cell counts from reference gene primer amplification. Only in-frame clones appear in the TCRdb table, and some are missing; sequencing was by immunoSEQ multiplex PCR. The V and J calls and clone size were taken over from that table, and D and trimming were inferred from the DNA. The sample shows some 300,000 clones, about 89% of them seen only once. This CDR3 comprises 14 residues. V gave up 0 bases and J gave up 1 base, with 7 bases separating them. Germline lookup yields CDR1 SGHRS and CDR2 YFSETQ. Across about two dozen US areas, participants ranged in age from about 18 to 90 years. Grouping used clinical history reported by participants in a survey and questionnaire. Remarks on this clone: The same CDR3 can be traced to other DNA sequences in this sample.

The sequence was collected from a woman aged 40 to 50 who had recovered from COVID-19. The sequencing input was PBMCs or T cells enriched from blood (not recorded which). This chain links TRBV5-1 with TRBJ2-5; the D gene is possibly TRBD1 (5 bases). CDR3 bases: TGCGCCAGCAGCTTGGGCAGGGCCCAAGAGACCCAGTACTTC. Translated, it gives CASSLGRAQETQYF.